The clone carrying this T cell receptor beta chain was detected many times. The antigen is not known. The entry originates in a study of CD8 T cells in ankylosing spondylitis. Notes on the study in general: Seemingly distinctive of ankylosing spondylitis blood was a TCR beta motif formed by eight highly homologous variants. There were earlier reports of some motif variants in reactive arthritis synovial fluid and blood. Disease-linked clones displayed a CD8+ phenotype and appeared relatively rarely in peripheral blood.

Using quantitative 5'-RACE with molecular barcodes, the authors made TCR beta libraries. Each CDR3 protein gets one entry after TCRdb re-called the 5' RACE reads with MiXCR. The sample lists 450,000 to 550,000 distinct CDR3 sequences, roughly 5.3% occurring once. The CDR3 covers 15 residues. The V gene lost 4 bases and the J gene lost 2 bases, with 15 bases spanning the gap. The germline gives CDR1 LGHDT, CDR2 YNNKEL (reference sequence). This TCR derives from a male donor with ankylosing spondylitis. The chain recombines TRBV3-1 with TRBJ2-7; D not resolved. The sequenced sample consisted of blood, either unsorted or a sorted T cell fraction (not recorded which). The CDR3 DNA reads TGTGCCAGCAGCCTAGGGATGGGCCTTCCCTACGAGCAGTACTTC. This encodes CASSLGMGLPYEQYF.